The clone carrying this TCR beta chain was recorded many times. CAS ≥3, NOSPECS ≥4, moderate-to-severe activity and duration under 3 months marked donors with ophthalmopathy. Exclusion criteria comprised other autoimmune diseases, uncontrolled infections, pregnancy or lactation in patients. Each diagnosis was determined on the basis of clinical symptoms, serum thyroxine, TRAb, thyroid ultrasound and orbital computed tomography. Someone took the PBMCs out of more than 9 ml of fresh peripheral blood. The sample belongs to a study of Graves' ophthalmopathy and Graves' hyperthyroidism. Germline CDR1 reads SGHVS; CDR2 reads FQNEAQ. The ends were cut back, 5 bases at V and 5 bases at J, with 12 bases in the middle. The CDR3 runs to 13 residues. The authors amplified TCR beta CDR3 regions, and they did so from RNA transcripts for repertoire sequencing. The library came from an HTBI-primed first-round RT-PCR and a second-round multiplex PCR. TCRdb re-called the multiplex PCR reads with MiXCR, one entry per CDR3 protein. The sample has about 220,000 distinct CDR3 sequences, roughly 21% seen once; the top ten hold 43%.

Sequenced material: peripheral blood. The TCR sequence derives from a woman in her 50s with Graves' ophthalmopathy. The J gene is TRBJ2-5, the V gene TRBV7-8; possible D gene TRBD1, 5 bases. The CDR3 is CASSPRVLETQYF. The CDR3 nucleotides are TGTGCCAGCAGCCCCAGGGTCCTGGAGACCCAGTACTTC.